These 31 T cell receptor beta chains came from one sample sequenced in a study of blood T cell repertoires in COVID-19. Method: immunoSEQ multiplex PCR; TCRdb's copy keeps in-frame clones and lacks some. The table shows some 63,000 clones, with approximately 85% occurring only once. Sequenced input: peripheral blood. These receptors were taken from a human donor in a cohort sampled during active COVID-19.

This chain connects TRBV4-3 to TRBJ1-5; D not resolved. The CDR3 is made up of 15 amino acids. Germline V gene sequence: CDR1 LGHNA, CDR2 YSLEER. Trimming took 2 bases from V and 0 from J, leaving 8 bases between them. The CDR3 sequence: CASSQYHGSNQPQHF. The CDR3 nucleotides are TGCGCCAGCAGCCAATATCACGGTAGCAATCAGCCCCAGCATTTT.

This clone was seen a few times. The chain joins TRBV9 to TRBJ2-1, with 11 bases identical to TRBD1. Trimming cost V 3 bases and J 2 bases; bases outside gene matches: 1. CDR1 SGDLS and CDR2 YYNGEE come from the germline V gene. This CDR3 region has 15 residues. In DNA form, the CDR3 reads TGTGCCAGCAGCGCGGGACAGGGGGCCTACAATGAGCAGTTCTTC. Translation: CASSAGQGAYNEQFF.

The chain is built from TRBV10-2 and TRBJ2-3; D is perhaps TRBD2 (5 bases). The CDR3 has 16 amino acids. The V end lost 6 bases, the J end lost 0 bases, and 16 bases lay between the germline ends. Germline V CDR1 and CDR2: WSHSY, SAAADI. CDR3 amino acids: CASSSPSWTSTDTQYF. CDR3 nucleotides: TGCGCCAGCAGCTCCCCTTCTTGGACTAGCACAGATACGCAGTATTTT.

The rearrangement uses TRBV12-5 and TRBJ1-5, with D perhaps matching TRBD1 (6 bases). V was trimmed by 3 bases and J by 0 bases, leaving 12 bases between them. Per germline, CDR1 LGHNT and CDR2 FRNRAP. The CDR3 sequence is 16 residues long. The CDR3 here is CASGFHREGSNQPQHF. The CDR3 DNA follows: TGTGCTAGTGGTTTTCACAGGGAAGGTAGCAATCAGCCCCAGCATTTT. The whole variable domain, filled in from reference TRBV12-5 and TRBJ1-5, reads DARVTQTPRHKVTEMGQEVTMRCQPILGHNTVFWYRQTMMQGLELLAYFRNRAPLDDSGMPKDRFSAEMPDATLATLKIQPSEPRDSAVYFCASGFHREGSNQPQHFGDGTRLSIL.

The chain uses TRBV10-3 and TRBJ1-1, with 7 bases lining up with TRBD1. Trimming took 10 bases from V and 3 from J; bases not matched to a gene: 8. The length of the CDR3 is 13 residues. The germline V gene encodes CDR1 ENHRY and CDR2 SYGVKD. The DNA for the CDR3 is TGTGCCAGCGGACAGGACACTCACACTGAAGCTTTCTTT. It encodes CASGQDTHTEAFF.

The J gene is TRBJ2-3, the V gene TRBV6-5; the D gene is possibly TRBD1 (5 bases). The length of the CDR3 is 14 residues. The V end was cut by 5 bases, the J end by 2 bases, with 11 bases between. Per the germline V gene, CDR1 is MNHEY and CDR2 is SVGAGI. CDR3 in DNA: TGTGCCAGCAGTAAGACAGACCTCACAGATACGCAGTATTTT. Amino acid sequence: CASSKTDLTDTQYF.

The V call is TRBV4-2, the J call TRBJ2-1; possible D gene TRBD2, 6 bases. Germline assignment: CDR1 LGHNA and CDR2 YNFKEQ. This CDR3 has 19 residues. Trimming cost V 2 bases and J 0 bases, with 20 bases left between them. The CDR3 DNA is TGTGCCAGCAGCCAACAAGGCGGCCCGGGGGATGGCTCCTACAATGAGCAGTTCTTC. It specifies CASSQQGGPGDGSYNEQFF.

The genes are TRBV4-3 and TRBJ2-3; 9 nucleotides match TRBD2. After removal of 4 bases from V and 3 bases from J, the junction contained 8 bases not matched to a gene. Germline V gene lookup returns CDR1 LGHNA and CDR2 YSLEER. This CDR3 is built from 16 residues. The CDR3 reads CASSRLGRGGTDTQYF. The CDR3 DNA follows: TGCGCCAGCAGCCGTCTAGGGCGGGGGGGGACAGATACGCAGTATTTT.

The chain recombines TRBV11-3 with TRBJ2-1; unclear D gene. Germline V gene lookup returns CDR1 SGHNT and CDR2 YENEEA. The CDR3 sequence is 12 residues long. Trimming left V 0 bases short and J 10 bases short, with 7 bases between. The CDR3 DNA reads as TGTGCCAGCAGCTTAGATCGGGTAGAGCAGTTCTTC. Translating it yields CASSLDRVEQFF.

The sample holds one count of this clone. The chain uses TRBV6-5 and TRBJ2-7; 9 bases line up with TRBD2. Per germline, CDR1 MNHEY and CDR2 SVGAGI. The CDR3 length is 13 residues. With V trimmed by 10 bases and J by 2 bases, 6 bases remained unmatched. CDR3 coding DNA: TGTGCCACAGTGGGCGGGGGGGCCTACGAGCAGTACTTC. Translated, it gives CATVGGGAYEQYF.

The chain uses TRBV24-1 and TRBJ2-5, with D possibly TRBD2 on 6 matching bases. The CDR3 is made up of 14 amino acids. Germline V gene data show CDR1 as KGHDR and CDR2 as SFDVKD. V lost 4 bases and J 7 bases, leaving 15 bases between the germline ends. CDR3 DNA sequence: TGTGCCACCAGTGAGGGGACTTACTCCGGGACCCAGTACTTC. This sequence encodes CATSEGTYSGTQYF.

This clone came up once. The V gene is TRBV7-9, the J gene TRBJ2-7; possible D gene TRBD1, 6 bases. V lost 6 bases and J 4 bases, leaving 10 bases between the germline ends. The germline V gene encodes CDR1 SEHNR and CDR2 FQNEAQ (reference sequence). The CDR3 has 12 amino acids. CDR3 sequence reads: CASSSGVYEQYF. The CDR3 DNA reads as TGTGCCAGCAGTTCAGGGGTTTACGAGCAGTACTTC.

As for this clone: Other DNA sequences in the same sample also yield this CDR3. V usage is TRBV12-5 and J usage is TRBJ2-7; 7 bases are a match to TRBD2. This CDR3 has 13 amino acids. Germline-derived CDR1 and CDR2 are LGHNT and FRNRAP. V was clipped by 6 bases and J by 7 bases; unmatched bases: 9. CDR3 nucleotides: TGTGCTAGTGGGTCCGTGGGGGGAGGGGAGCAGTACTTC. It specifies CASGSVGGGEQYF.

This clone appeared a single time. V and J are TRBV6-5 and TRBJ1-6; TRBD1 matches at 7 bases. The trim removed 8 bases at V and 3 bases at J, leaving 4 bases unmatched. CDR3 length: 14 residues. The germline V gene has CDR1 MNHEY and CDR2 SVGAGI. The CDR3 DNA follows: TGTGCCAGCCACCGGGACAGCTATAATTCACCCCTCCACTTT. Translation: CASHRDSYNSPLHF.

The chain carries TRBV6-5 and TRBJ2-3; maybe TRBD1 (5 bases). Germline V gene sequence: CDR1 MNHEY, CDR2 SVGAGI. The CDR3 consists of 13 residues. Trimming took 4 bases from V and 7 from J, leaving 12 bases between them. CDR3 sequence: CASSSKGRYTQYF. Written as DNA, the CDR3 is TGTGCCAGCAGTTCCAAGGGGCGATATACGCAGTATTTT.

The CDR3 reads CASSRGVRTEAFF. As DNA, the CDR3 is TGTGCCAGCAGCCGGGGGGTTCGAACTGAAGCTTTCTTT. This chain joins TRBV11-2 and TRBJ1-1; tentative D call: TRBD1 (5 bases). V was cut by 5 bases and J by 5 bases, with 12 bases left in between. The germline V gene has CDR1 SGHAT and CDR2 FQNNGV. The CDR3 contains 13 residues.

V gene TRBV11-3 combines with J gene TRBJ1-1, with TRBD1 identical over 10 bases. Losses at the gene ends were 4 bases for V and 0 bases for J; bases not matched to a gene: 8. The CDR3 length is 17 residues. CDR1 SGHNT and CDR2 YENEEA come from the germline V gene. The CDR3, as DNA: TGTGCCAGCAGCTACGGGTCCGGGACAGGGGTGAACACTGAAGCTTTCTTT. It yields the protein CASSYGSGTGVNTEAFF. Full variable domain (missing parts from reference TRBV11-3 and TRBJ1-1): EAGVVQSPRYKIIEKKQPVAFWCNPISGHNTLYWYLQNLGQGPELLIRYENEEAVDDSQLPKDRFSAERLKGVDSTLKIQPAELGDSAVYLCASSYGSGTGVNTEAFFGQGTRLTVV.

The chain couples TRBV19 to TRBJ1-2; 8 positions match TRBD1. Germline V gene sequence: CDR1 LNHDA, CDR2 SQIVND (reference sequence). The J segment lost 8 bases and the V segment lost 11 bases, leaving 7 bases of the junction unmatched. The CDR3 extends over 11 amino acids. The CDR3 loop reads CACRQGRGYTF. The CDR3 DNA reads TGTGCCTGCCGACAGGGGCGGGGCTACACCTTC.

The chain recombines TRBV12-5 with TRBJ2-7; 7 positions match TRBD1. CDR1 and CDR2 (germline): LGHNT, FRNRAP. The CDR3 has 15 residues. The V segment lost 2 bases and the J segment 3 bases; nucleotides outside the gene matches: 7. The CDR3 loop reads CASGLPSRGFYEQYF. The CDR3 coding sequence is TGTGCTAGTGGTTTGCCTTCCAGGGGGTTCTACGAGCAGTACTTC.

The chain uses TRBV19 and TRBJ2-3; D gene ambiguous. Germline CDR1 reads LNHDA; CDR2 reads SQIVND (reference sequence). Trimming shortened V by 5 bases and J by 4 bases, and 10 bases separated the two germline ends. CDR3 length: 13 amino acids. The DNA of the CDR3 is TGTGCCAGTAGTCTTCAACTGGCAGATACGCAGTATTTT. It translates to CASSLQLADTQYF.

The V and J genes are TRBV19 and TRBJ1-1, with TRBD1 identical over 8 bases. Germline assignment: CDR1 LNHDA and CDR2 SQIVND (reference sequence). Unmatched junction bases numbered 3, after V lost 5 bases and J lost 1 base. The CDR3 has 14 residues. The CDR3, as DNA: TGTGCCAGTAGTCTTGGACAGGGGAACACTGAAGCTTTCTTT. It yields the protein CASSLGQGNTEAFF.

The chain couples TRBV27 to TRBJ2-3; D call uncertain. CDR1 is MNHEY, CDR2 SMNVEV, per germline (reference sequence). The CDR3 length is 13 residues. V dropped 3 bases and J dropped 3 bases, with 7 bases sitting between them. The CDR3 coding sequence is TGTGCCAGCAGTTTCACATGGACAGATACGCAGTATTTT. Translation gives CASSFTWTDTQYF.

CDR3 region: CASSLTGKAYNSPLHF. CDR3 DNA sequence: TGCGCCAGCAGCCTGACCGGGAAGGCCTATAATTCACCCCTCCACTTT. The chain has TRBV4-3 and TRBJ1-6, with no clear D. Between the trimmed V and J ends, which lost 4 bases and 2 bases, there was a span of 12 bases. The CDR3 consists of 16 residues. Germline assignment: CDR1 LGHNA and CDR2 YSLEER.

This chain connects TRBV7-2 to TRBJ2-1; TRBD2 is a possible D gene (5 bases). The germline gives CDR1 SGHTA, CDR2 FQGNSA. Trimming took 1 base from V and 13 from J, leaving 11 bases between them. CDR3 size: 12 residues. CDR3 in amino acids: CASSLELGRQFF. The CDR3 DNA sequence: TGTGCCAGCAGCTTAGAACTGGGGAGACAGTTCTTC.

This rearrangement joins TRBV10-2 to TRBJ1-3; TRBD1 matches at 7 bases. The V and J ends lost 8 bases and 2 bases, in that order; junction bases with no gene match: 3. The V gene's germline CDR1 is WSHSY and CDR2 SAAADI. The CDR3 has 13 amino acids. In nucleotides, the CDR3 is TGCGCCAGCGGTACAGGGGCTGGAAACACCATATATTTT. This translates into CASGTGAGNTIYF.

In DNA form, the CDR3 reads TGTGCCAGCTCACTTACAGGGGACACTGAAGCTTTCTTT. This gives the protein CASSLTGDTEAFF. The chain is built from TRBV18 and TRBJ1-1, with TRBD1 matching 7 bases. The CDR3 runs to 13 residues. Germline loops: CDR1 KGHSH, CDR2 LQKENI. Losses at the gene ends were 4 bases for V and 3 bases for J; bases not matched to a gene: 2.

V gene TRBV19 combines with J gene TRBJ1-2; maybe TRBD1 (5 bases). V lost 6 bases to trimming and J lost 1 base, with 9 bases between them. Germline CDR1 and CDR2: LNHDA and SQIVND (reference sequence). This CDR3 is built from 13 residues. The CDR3 DNA reads TGTGCCAGTAGGAAGACAGATAACTATGGCTACACCTTC. As protein: CASRKTDNYGYTF.

The chain is built from TRBV7-9 and TRBJ1-2, with D perhaps TRBD1 (5 bases). The CDR3 runs 14 residues. CDR1 and CDR2 from the germline V gene are SEHNR and FQNEAQ (reference sequence). V lost 1 base to trimming and J lost 2 bases, with 8 bases between them. The CDR3 spells CASSLEQANYGYTF. Written as DNA, the CDR3 is TGTGCCAGCAGCTTAGAACAGGCGAACTATGGCTACACCTTC.

The CDR3 nucleotides are TGTGCCAGCAGTTATTATTCCTACGAGCAGTACTTC. It yields the protein CASSYYSYEQYF. The rearrangement joins TRBV6-2 or TRBV6-3 to TRBJ2-7; D not certain. This CDR3 comprises 12 residues. The germline V gene encodes CDR1 MNHEY and CDR2 SVGEGT. Trimming pared 3 bases from V and 1 base from J, leaving 4 bases between.

This rearrangement joins TRBV18 to TRBJ2-3; perhaps TRBD2 as D (5 bases). V lost 3 bases and J 3 bases, leaving 10 bases between the germline ends. The CDR3 consists of 14 residues. CDR1 and CDR2 (germline): KGHSH, LQKENI. In nucleotides, the CDR3 is TGTGCCAGCTCACCCCCTAGCATGACAGATACGCAGTATTTT. It yields the protein CASSPPSMTDTQYF.

V is TRBV18 and J is TRBJ1-5; D is possibly TRBD1 (6 bases). Germline values: CDR1 KGHSH, CDR2 LQKENI. The CDR3 consists of 15 residues. The ends were cut back, 2 bases at V and 1 base at J, with 9 bases in the middle. CDR3 sequence (DNA): TGTGCCAGCTCACCAGGGACACTCAGCAATCAGCCCCAGCATTTT. Its protein is CASSPGTLSNQPQHF.